The 21 T cell receptor beta chains below were found in one sample sequenced in a study of Ad26.COV2.S vaccination and SARS-CoV-2 variants. Treatment here: 15 to 20 received Ad26.COV2.S at low or high dose, single or two shots; a few received placebo; per-sample allocation not given. At day 63 after the first vaccine or placebo injection, samples were drawn. Generated by immunoSEQ multiplex PCR, the TCRdb table keeps only in-frame clones and is missing some. This sample has about 480,000 clones, with roughly nine tenths found just once. The input for sequencing was peripheral blood, taken in a trial of Ad26.COV2.S vaccine versus placebo. These receptors came from a person between 18 and 65 years old who received the Ad26.COV2.S COVID-19 vaccine or a placebo.

The chain has TRBV3-1 (or the pseudogene TRBV3-2) and TRBJ2-1, with D possibly TRBD2 on 6 matching bases. Germline V CDR1 and CDR2: LGHDT, YNNKEL (reference sequence). Trimming cost V 1 base and J 6 bases, with 13 bases left between them. The CDR3 sequence is 15 residues long. The CDR3 here is CASSQVTLAINEQFF. The CDR3 coding sequence is TGTGCCAGCAGCCAAGTTACACTAGCCATCAATGAGCAGTTCTTC.

The sample holds one count of this clone. The rearrangement links TRBV28 to TRBJ2-3; TRBD2 matches at 13 bases. CDR1 is MDHEN, CDR2 SYDVKM, per germline. The CDR3 has 15 residues. J gave up 6 bases and V 4 bases, and 4 bases lay outside the gene matches. The CDR3, as DNA: TGTGCCAGCAGTTCCGGGACTAGCGGGATGGATACGCAGTATTTT. This sequence encodes CASSSGTSGMDTQYF.

The chain has TRBV6-5 and TRBJ2-7; TRBD2 matches at 9 bases. CDR1 is MNHEY, CDR2 SVGAGI, per germline. V lost 5 bases, J lost 1 base, and 6 bases stayed unmatched. This CDR3 spans 15 amino acids. The chain's CDR3 is CASSLSGRRSYEQYF. The CDR3 DNA reads TGTGCCAGCAGTCTTAGCGGGAGAAGATCCTACGAGCAGTACTTC.

The chain recombines TRBV28 with TRBJ1-2; D may be TRBD1 (6 bases). This CDR3 has 12 residues. Per the germline V gene, CDR1 is MDHEN and CDR2 is SYDVKM. Trimming stripped 4 bases from V and 4 bases from J, with 7 bases between. In DNA, the CDR3 is TGTGCCAGCAGTTCACAGGGCTATGGCTACACCTTC. Translation: CASSSQGYGYTF.

The J gene is TRBJ2-2, the V gene TRBV7-2, with D uncertain. This CDR3 has 14 residues. Germline V gene lookup returns CDR1 SGHTA and CDR2 FQGNSA. Trimming shortened V by 3 bases and J by 1 base, and 6 bases separated the two germline ends. CDR3 region: CASSFAGNTGELFF. In DNA form, the CDR3 reads TGTGCCAGCAGCTTTGCAGGGAACACCGGGGAGCTGTTTTTT.

V usage is TRBV5-1 and J usage is TRBJ2-7, with a tentative D call TRBD1 (6 bases). Germline V gene lookup returns CDR1 SGHRS and CDR2 YFSETQ. The germline V and J ends were trimmed by 0 bases and 2 bases, with 9 bases remaining between them. This CDR3 region has 14 residues. CDR3 DNA: TGCGCCAGCAGCTTGGTTGGACAGACCTACGAGCAGTACTTC. Translated, it gives CASSLVGQTYEQYF.

The chain uses TRBV12-3 or TRBV12-4 and TRBJ2-5; D remains unclear. The CDR3 loop spans 13 amino acids. Deletions cut 8 bases from V and 3 bases from J, with 13 bases between. The CDR3 sequence: CASHGGAKETQYF. The CDR3 DNA reads as TGTGCCAGCCATGGCGGTGCGAAAGAGACCCAGTACTTC.

The chain is built from TRBV6-1 and TRBJ2-7; 11 nucleotides line up with TRBD2. The CDR3 sequence is 15 residues long. In germline, CDR1 is MNHNS, CDR2 SASEGT. The trim removed 3 bases at V and 5 bases at J, leaving 6 bases unmatched. CDR3 residues: CASSDLTSGKDEQYF. The CDR3 nucleotides read TGTGCCAGCAGTGACCTGACTAGCGGGAAGGACGAGCAGTACTTC.

The V gene is TRBV6-2 or TRBV6-3, the J gene TRBJ2-1; D call uncertain. The V end lost 5 bases, the J end lost 6 bases, and 14 bases lay between the germline ends. The germline gives CDR1 MNHEY, CDR2 SVGEGT. The CDR3 extends over 14 amino acids. Here the CDR3 DNA reads TGTGCCAGCAGTCCCTTCCCGCTAATCAATGAGCAGTTCTTC. Its protein is CASSPFPLINEQFF.

The chain employs TRBV18 and TRBJ2-3, with 7 bases that match TRBD1. V shed 5 bases, J shed 2 bases, and the junction held 7 bases outside the gene matches. From germline, CDR1 is KGHSH and CDR2 LQKENI. This CDR3 comprises 15 residues. CDR3 protein: CASSKGQPNTDTQYF. In DNA form, the CDR3 reads TGTGCCAGCTCAAAGGGACAGCCTAACACAGATACGCAGTATTTT.

Only one count was recorded for this clone. J is TRBJ2-2 and V is TRBV18; the D gene is possibly TRBD1 (6 bases). Germline values: CDR1 KGHSH, CDR2 LQKENI. Between the trimmed V and J ends, which lost 4 bases and 1 base, there was a span of 13 bases. This CDR3 spans 16 amino acids. Here the CDR3 DNA reads TGTGCCAGCTCACTAAACCAGGGGCTGAACACCGGGGAGCTGTTTTTT. Translation gives CASSLNQGLNTGELFF.

The chain couples TRBV2 to TRBJ1-5; D uncertain. Germline loops: CDR1 SNHLY, CDR2 FYNNEI. Trimming shortened V by 2 bases and J by 10 bases, and 18 bases separated the two germline ends. The CDR3 extends over 15 amino acids. In DNA form, the CDR3 reads TGTGCCAGCAGTGAACTTTCCCCCGGTCTGTCACCCCAGCATTTT. Protein sequence: CASSELSPGLSPQHF.

The chain joins TRBV27 to TRBJ2-2; a possible D gene is TRBD2 (7 bases). V dropped 6 bases and J dropped 6 bases, with 20 bases sitting between them. The V gene's germline CDR1 is MNHEY and CDR2 SMNVEV (reference sequence). The CDR3 spans 16 residues. CDR3: CASSYPRFGGPGELFF. CDR3 coding DNA: TGTGCCAGCAGCTACCCCCGCTTCGGGGGGCCCGGGGAGCTGTTTTTT.

A single count supports this clone. The CDR3 here is CASSDGGGLVRDTQYF. Written as DNA, the CDR3 is TGTGCCAGCAGTGACGGCGGGGGACTAGTGAGAGATACGCAGTATTTT. The chain uses TRBV27 and TRBJ2-3, with 8 nucleotides matching TRBD2. CDR3 length: 16 amino acids. Looked up from germline, CDR1 is MNHEY and CDR2 is SMNVEV (reference sequence). V was pared by 5 bases and J by 5 bases, with 12 bases of the junction left unmatched.

The rearrangement links TRBV27 to TRBJ2-1, with 7 positions matching TRBD2. V shed 6 bases, J shed 0 bases, and the junction held 5 bases outside the gene matches. This CDR3 has 15 residues. The germline V gene has CDR1 MNHEY and CDR2 SMNVEV (reference sequence). The CDR3 nucleotides read TGTGCCAGCAGCCCGCGGGGGAGCTCCTACAATGAGCAGTTCTTC. It translates to CASSPRGSSYNEQFF.

The J gene is TRBJ2-1, the V gene TRBV29-1; D perhaps matches TRBD2 (6 bases). V gave up 8 bases and J gave up 7 bases, with 9 bases separating them. The CDR3 contains 10 residues. Per germline, CDR1 SQVTM and CDR2 ANQGSEA. The CDR3 region has the DNA TGCAGCACCGCGGGGAATGAGCAGTTCTTC. Protein product: CSTAGNEQFF.

The rearrangement links TRBV19 to TRBJ1-1; D is undetermined. V shed 1 base and J shed 1 base, with 10 bases lying between them. The CDR3 is made up of 15 amino acids. CDR1 is LNHDA, CDR2 SQIVND, per germline (reference sequence). CDR3 in amino acids: CASSIGKGPNTEAFF. For the CDR3, the DNA is TGTGCCAGTAGTATAGGTAAAGGGCCGAACACTGAAGCTTTCTTT.

The genes are TRBV11-3 and TRBJ2-1; 8 bases match TRBD2. The CDR3 contains 13 residues. Looked up from germline, CDR1 is SGHNT and CDR2 is YENEEA. V shed 4 bases, J shed 10 bases, and the junction held 6 bases outside the gene matches. The chain's CDR3 is CASSSVAGSEQFF. In DNA form, the CDR3 reads TGTGCCAGCAGCTCCGTAGCGGGAAGCGAGCAGTTCTTC.

The gene calls are TRBV19 and TRBJ1-2; 10 bases match TRBD1. The CDR3 has 17 residues. Trimming took 7 bases from V and 0 from J; bases not matched to a gene: 11. Germline CDR1 and CDR2: LNHDA and SQIVND (reference sequence). The CDR3 DNA is TGTGCCAGTAACCCGTCGGGACAGGGGACTGCTAACTATGGCTACACCTTC. It is translated as CASNPSGQGTANYGYTF.

The chain recombines TRBV7-3 with TRBJ2-5; 12 bases align to TRBD2. Germline CDR1 reads SGHTA; CDR2 reads FQGTGA. The junction had 7 bases not matched to a gene; V was cut back by 6 bases and J by 5 bases. The CDR3 is 15 residues long. In nucleotides, the CDR3 is TGTGCCAGCAGTTCCGGACTAGCGGGATGGGAGACCCAGTACTTC. This codes for CASSSGLAGWETQYF.

V gene TRBV9 combines with J gene TRBJ1-6; unclear D gene. Germline V gene sequence: CDR1 SGDLS, CDR2 YYNGEE. Trimming stripped 3 bases from V and 2 bases from J, with 6 bases between. This CDR3 region has 14 residues. CDR3 sequence: CASSGGAYNSPLHF. The CDR3 bases are TGTGCCAGCAGCGGTGGTGCCTATAATTCACCCCTCCACTTT.